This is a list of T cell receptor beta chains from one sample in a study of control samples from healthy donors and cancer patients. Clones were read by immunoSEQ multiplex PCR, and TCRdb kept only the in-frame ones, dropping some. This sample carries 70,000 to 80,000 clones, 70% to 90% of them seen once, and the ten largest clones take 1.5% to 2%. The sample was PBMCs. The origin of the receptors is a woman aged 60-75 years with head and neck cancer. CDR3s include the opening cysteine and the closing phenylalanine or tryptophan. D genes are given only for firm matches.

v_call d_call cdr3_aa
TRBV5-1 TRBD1 CASSQGGGQGLQETQYF
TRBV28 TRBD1 CASSLTGGPFYGYTF
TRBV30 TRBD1 CAWRGGQSGHYGYTF
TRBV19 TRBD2 CASSPQGLAGGPSETQYF
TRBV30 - CAWSVGDIKNNEQFF
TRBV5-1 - CASSLMPLSGANVLTF
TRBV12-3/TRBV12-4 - CASNIGPLQKQYF
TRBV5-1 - CASSLVTGADTQYF
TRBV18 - CASSPSGGRESDTQYF
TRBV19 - CASSIGNIQTAPYEQYF
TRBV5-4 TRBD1 CASSSRDRAQETQYF
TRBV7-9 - CASSNIMGSLRDGYTF
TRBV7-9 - CASSINTVAFF
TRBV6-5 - CASSLGGYGYTF
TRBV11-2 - CASSLSPGPEAFF
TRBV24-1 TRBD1 CATSDLDRGNEQFF
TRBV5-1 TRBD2 CASSPRLAGSSYEQYF
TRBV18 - CASSPDRSSTEAFF
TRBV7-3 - CASTPRVGSPNEQFF
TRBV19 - CASSGEASLSYEQYF
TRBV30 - CAWNRFRETQYF
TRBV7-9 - CATDTRTKETQYF
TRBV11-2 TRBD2 CASSSGLAGYTGELFF
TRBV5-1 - CASSLLASVTYNEQFF
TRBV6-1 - CASSERGSGQPQHF
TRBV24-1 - CATSDLLYTEAFF
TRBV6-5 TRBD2 CATSEGLAGVGELFF
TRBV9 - CASGTSNTGELFF
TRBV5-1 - CASSRAGSGPEAFF
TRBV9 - CASSVSERRTDTQYF
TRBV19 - CASTFWERANYGYTF
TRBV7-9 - CASSLTINTDTQYF
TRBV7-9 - CASSFLSIPVRPQHF
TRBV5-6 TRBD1 CASSFQTGGAETQYF
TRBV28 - CASRRPTNEKLFF
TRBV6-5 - CASSYYGTNGANVLTF
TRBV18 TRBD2 CASSPISSGGYNEQFF
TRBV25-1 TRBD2 CASRSDGTSMYEQYF
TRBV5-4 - CASSLSGLYEQYF
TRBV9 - CASSVDLAQETQYF
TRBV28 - CASRTGAGSYEQYF
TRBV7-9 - CASSSTDSRSSYNEQFF
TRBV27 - CASSLSGRQGYEQYF
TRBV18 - CASSPPTGRAYEQYF
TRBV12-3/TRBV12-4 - CASSWGGTEAFF
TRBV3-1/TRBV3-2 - CASSQASGALGTDTQYF
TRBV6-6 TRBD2 CASSYVSGGPRDEQFF
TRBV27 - CATTPAGGLGGYTF
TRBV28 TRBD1 CASSLLSLGTATNEKLFF
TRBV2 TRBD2 CASPHGTTYEQYF
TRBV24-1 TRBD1 CATSDHTGGRLDEQYF
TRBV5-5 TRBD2 CASSLLAGATNTGELFF